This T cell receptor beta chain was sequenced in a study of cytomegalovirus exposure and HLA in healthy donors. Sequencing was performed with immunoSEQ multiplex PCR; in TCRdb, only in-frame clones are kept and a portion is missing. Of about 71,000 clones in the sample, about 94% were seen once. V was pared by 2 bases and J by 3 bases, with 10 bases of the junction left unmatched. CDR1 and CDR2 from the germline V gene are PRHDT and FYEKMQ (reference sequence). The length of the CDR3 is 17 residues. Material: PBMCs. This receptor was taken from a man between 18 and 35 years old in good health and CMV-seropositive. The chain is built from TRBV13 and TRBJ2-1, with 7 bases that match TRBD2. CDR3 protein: CASSLRLPASGYNEQFF. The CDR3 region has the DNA TGTGCCAGCAGCTTACGGTTGCCCGCTAGCGGCTACAATGAGCAGTTCTTC.